The rows below give T cell receptor beta chains drawn from one sample of a study of blood T cell repertoires in COVID-19. Sequenced by immunoSEQ multiplex PCR; TCRdb stores in-frame clones only, minus some. The sample has hundreds of thousands of clones; more than 80% are singletons. Sequenced input: peripheral blood. These receptors all stem from a man aged 40-49 years with acute or convalescent COVID-19. The CDR3 runs from the conserved cysteine through the conserved F or W.

v_call cdr3_aa
TRBV6-2/TRBV6-3 CASSRDRDTEAFF
TRBV2 CASSEDRDRGLTEAFF
TRBV12-3/TRBV12-4 CASSPRGQPQHF
TRBV10-3 CAISDSRRVDTEAFF
TRBV27 CASSPLQGRHYGYTF
TRBV27 CASRGAMDEKLFF
TRBV7-2 CASSLGADRANEKLFF
TRBV20-1 CSASPIEISYGEQFF
TRBV27 CASSLSAGSGYGYTF
TRBV7-2 CASSLASSGVSTDTQYF
TRBV7-9 CASSPGTSGRASEQFF
TRBV7-3 CASSLFLRGEQFF
TRBV28 CASSLPDRVGGYTF
TRBV14 CASSQGRRELGTGELFF
TRBV28 CASSIDRIYEQYF
TRBV7-3 CASEASGTNEQFF
TRBV5-1 CASSPGRNEKLFF
TRBV9 CASAPGAGYEQYF
TRBV30 CALEGASEKLFF
TRBV6-4 CASSVDLVNEQFF
TRBV4-1 CASSQDEREVDNEQFF
TRBV12-1 CASAHSEKLFF
TRBV6-5 CASSYGGGPGYTF
TRBV29-1 CSGYIVNNEKLFF
TRBV29-1 CSVVSTGANVLTF
TRBV19 CASSPLAGGTGELFF
TRBV23-1 CASSQSRLALCEQYF
TRBV7-9 CASSPRTGNTGELFF
TRBV9 CASSPWGTSSYEQYF
TRBV19 CASKGSGGGQTRSTDTQYF
TRBV28 CASSFQGRSALHF
TRBV6-2/TRBV6-3 CASSAPGDHNYGYTF
TRBV5-1 CASSSTSGGETQYF
TRBV7-2 CASSLPGLRGYTF
TRBV27 CASTTGGSNEQFF
TRBV11-1 CASSLMASGINYGYTF
TRBV19 CASSGTEKNSEQFF
TRBV9 CASSPYPPGGTGELFF
TRBV3-1/TRBV3-2 CASSQQGADQYF
TRBV3-1/TRBV3-2 CASIIQRQGVERGQPQHF